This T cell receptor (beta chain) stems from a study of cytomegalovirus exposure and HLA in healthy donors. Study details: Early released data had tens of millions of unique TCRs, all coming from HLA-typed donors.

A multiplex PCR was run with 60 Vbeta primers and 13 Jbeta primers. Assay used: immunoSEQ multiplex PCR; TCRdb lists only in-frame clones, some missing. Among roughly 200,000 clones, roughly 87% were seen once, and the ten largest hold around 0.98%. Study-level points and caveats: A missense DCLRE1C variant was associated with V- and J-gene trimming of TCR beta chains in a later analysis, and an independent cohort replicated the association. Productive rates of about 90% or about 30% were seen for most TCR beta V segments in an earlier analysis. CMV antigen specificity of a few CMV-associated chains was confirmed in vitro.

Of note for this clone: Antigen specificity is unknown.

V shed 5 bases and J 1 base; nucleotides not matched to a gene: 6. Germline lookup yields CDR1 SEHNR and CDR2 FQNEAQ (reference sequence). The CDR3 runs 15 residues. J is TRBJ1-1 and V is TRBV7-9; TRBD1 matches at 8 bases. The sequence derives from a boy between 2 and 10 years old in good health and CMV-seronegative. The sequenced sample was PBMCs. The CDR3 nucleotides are TGTGCCAGCAGCCGCGGACAGGGTACGAACACTGAAGCTTTCTTT. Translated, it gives CASSRGQGTNTEAFF. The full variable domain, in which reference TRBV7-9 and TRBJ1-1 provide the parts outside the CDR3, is DTGVSQNPRHKITKRGQNVTFRCDPISEHNRLYWYRQTLGQGPEFLTYFQNEAQLEKSRLLSDRFSAERPKGSFSTLEIQRTEQGDSAMYLCASSRGQGTNTEAFFGQGTRLTVV.